This is a list of T cell receptor beta chains from one sample in a study of shared clonotypes between healthy human individuals. Some clones are missing from TCRdb's copy, which holds only in-frame ones; the method was immunoSEQ multiplex PCR. The sample lists 150,000 to 200,000 clones; 85% to 95% were seen once. The sample taken for sequencing was naive CD4+ T cells sorted from blood. The receptors here all came from a woman aged 25-40 years in good health. The CDR3 runs from the conserved cysteine through the conserved F or W. The order of the fields is V gene, D gene, clone size, J gene, CDR3 DNA, CDR3 protein. D genes are given only for firm matches. Rows may omit the clone size; those that give it use once, few, many or a size class.

TRBV6-6,-,-,TRBJ1-2,TGTGCCAGCAGTTACTCCGACAGCTATGGCTACACCTTC,CASSYSDSYGYTF
TRBV27,TRBD2,-,TRBJ2-7,TGTGCCAGCAGCCTTCACGGTCCGGGACTAGCGGGCTCCTACGAGCAGTACTTC,CASSLHGPGLAGSYEQYF
TRBV19,-,-,TRBJ2-7,TGTGCCAGTAGTATATCAGGGATGGGTGTAGCGAACCCCTACGAGCAGTACTTC,CASSISGMGVANPYEQYF
TRBV7-9,TRBD1,-,TRBJ1-1,TGTGCCAGCAGTCCCGGGACAGGGGGCATCGCTGAAGCTTTCTTT,CASSPGTGGIAEAFF
TRBV6-6,-,-,TRBJ1-2,TGTGCCAGCAGTACGCCGGGGGACTATGGCTACACCTTC,CASSTPGDYGYTF
TRBV6-1,-,-,TRBJ2-7,TGTGCCAGCAGTGCGGTCAGCTCCTACGAGCAGTACTTC,CASSAVSSYEQYF
TRBV11-2,TRBD1,-,TRBJ1-4,TGTGCCAGCAGCCTCCGGGACAGCCAGGTCTCAACTAATGAAAAACTGTTTTTT,CASSLRDSQVSTNEKLFF
TRBV18,-,once,TRBJ1-1,TGTGCCAGCTCCGAATTAAGGGACACTGAAGCTTTCTTT,CASSELRDTEAFF
TRBV4-1,-,once,TRBJ2-6,TGCGCCAGCAGCCAGGGCCGGCTCTCTGGGGCCAACGTCCTGACTTTC,CASSQGRLSGANVLTF
TRBV28,-,-,TRBJ2-7,TGTGCCAGCAGTTTAGATACAGGGCGGTCCGAGCAGTACTTC,CASSLDTGRSEQYF
TRBV7-2,TRBD2,-,TRBJ2-7,TGTGCCAGCAGCTTAGTCCCGGGAGGAAGCTCCTACGAGCAGTACTTC,CASSLVPGGSSYEQYF
TRBV21-1,-,-,TRBJ1-1,TGTGCCAGCAGCCCCCGACCGGCTTTCTTT,CASSPRPAFF
TRBV28,-,-,TRBJ1-4,TGTGCCAGCAGTTTTCTAGGGGGGACAACTAATGAAAAACTGTTTTTT,CASSFLGGTTNEKLFF
TRBV5-1,-,-,TRBJ2-5,TGCGCCAGCAGCTTGGCCCAGGGGACATTCCCCGAGGAGCAGTACTTC,CASSLAQGTFPEEQYF
TRBV4-1,TRBD2,-,TRBJ2-7,TGCGCCAGCCAAGGGACTAGCTATGAGCAGTACTTC,CASQGTSYEQYF